This entry concerns a single TCR beta chain. The antigen remains unidentified. TCRdb used MiXCR to reprocess the 5' RACE reads, holding one entry per CDR3 protein. The sample holds around 150,000 distinct CDR3 sequences, around 7.9% seen once. Germline CDR1 is SNHLY and CDR2 is FYNNEI. The CDR3 has 15 amino acids. Trimming pared 6 bases from V and 5 bases from J, leaving 16 bases between. This entry is derived from a study of CD8 T cells in ankylosing spondylitis. Points from the study as a whole: Blood from ankylosing spondylitis patients appeared to carry a characteristic roughly 8-variant TCR beta motif. Disease-linked clones, CD8+, were relatively rare in peripheral blood.

Sequencing was done on a sample of blood, either unsorted or a sorted T cell fraction (not recorded which). The sequence was obtained from a female donor with ankylosing spondylitis or in good health (not recorded which). The chain employs TRBV2 and TRBJ1-4; D call uncertain. The CDR3 loop is CASSLAGRLNEKLFF. CDR3 nucleotides: TGTGCCAGCAGCTTGGCCGGCAGGTTAAATGAAAAACTGTTTTTT.